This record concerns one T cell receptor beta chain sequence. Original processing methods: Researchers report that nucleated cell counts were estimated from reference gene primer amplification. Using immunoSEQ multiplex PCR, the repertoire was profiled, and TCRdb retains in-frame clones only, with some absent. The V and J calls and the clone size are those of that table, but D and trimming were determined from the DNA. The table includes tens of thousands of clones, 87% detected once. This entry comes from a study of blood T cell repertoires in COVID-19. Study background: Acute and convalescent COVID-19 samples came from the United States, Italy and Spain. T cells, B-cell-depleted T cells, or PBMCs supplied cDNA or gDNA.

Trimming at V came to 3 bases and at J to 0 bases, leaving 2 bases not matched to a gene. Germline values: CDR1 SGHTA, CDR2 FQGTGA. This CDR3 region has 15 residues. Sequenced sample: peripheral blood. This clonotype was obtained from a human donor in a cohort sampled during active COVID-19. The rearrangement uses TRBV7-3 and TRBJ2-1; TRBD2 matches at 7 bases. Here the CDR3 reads CASSFQRDSYNEQFF. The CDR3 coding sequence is TGTGCCAGCAGCTTCCAGCGGGACTCCTACAATGAGCAGTTCTTC. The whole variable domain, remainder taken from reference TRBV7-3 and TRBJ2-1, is GAGVSQTPSNKVTEKGKYVELRCDPISGHTALYWYRQSLGQGPEFLIYFQGTGAADDSGLPNDRFFAVRPEGSVSTLKIQRTERGDSAVYLCASSFQRDSYNEQFFGPGTRLTVL.